The 7 T cell receptor beta chains below were found in one sample sequenced in a study of blood T cells in healthy people across ages. A J-beta primer mix and a sample-barcoded 5' primer were used in a second PCR of roughly 6 to 12 cycles. TCRdb called the 5' RACE reads again in MiXCR, with one record for every CDR3 protein. The sample lists approximately 600,000 distinct CDR3 sequences, under 65% occurring once. Sequenced sample: blood. Receptor source: a man in his 60s in good health.

The chain employs TRBV27 and TRBJ2-1; 9 bases align to TRBD2. CDR3 size: 14 residues. The V gene's germline CDR1 is MNHEY and CDR2 SMNVEV (reference sequence). V was clipped by 3 bases and J by 7 bases; unmatched bases: 4. The CDR3 region is CASSFAGGQNEQFF. The CDR3 DNA reads as TGTGCCAGCAGTTTTGCGGGGGGGCAAAATGAGCAGTTCTTC.

V gene TRBV5-1 combines with J gene TRBJ2-3; D may be TRBD1 (5 bases). V was shortened by 0 bases and J by 5 bases, with 10 bases between the two germline ends. The length of the CDR3 is 14 residues. Germline CDR1 is SGHRS and CDR2 is YFSETQ. Here the CDR3 DNA reads TGCGCCAGCAGCTTGGATTCAGGGCGAGATACGCAGTATTTT. It translates to CASSLDSGRDTQYF.

The rearrangement links TRBV20-1 to TRBJ1-2; TRBD1 agrees at 7 bases. The CDR3 loop spans 13 amino acids. Per the germline V gene, CDR1 is DFQATT and CDR2 is SNEGSKA (reference sequence). Unmatched junction bases numbered 5, after V lost 4 bases and J lost 3 bases. The CDR3 sequence is CSAITGADYGYTF. The CDR3 nucleotides are TGCAGTGCTATAACAGGGGCTGACTATGGCTACACCTTC.

The V gene is TRBV14, the J gene TRBJ2-7; D uncertain. The germline gives CDR1 SGHDN, CDR2 FVKESK. The CDR3 contains 14 residues. Trimming took off 4 bases at V and 1 base at J, with 11 bases between the two ends. This chain's CDR3 is CASSRETVSYEQYF. The CDR3 coding sequence is TGTGCCAGCAGCCGAGAAACAGTTTCCTACGAGCAGTACTTC. Full variable domain (remainder filled in from reference TRBV14 and TRBJ2-7): EAGVTQFPSHSVIEKGQTVTLRCDPISGHDNLYWYRRVMGKEIKFLLHFVKESKQDESGMPNNRFLAERTGGTYSTLKVQPAELEDSGVYFCASSRETVSYEQYFGPGTRLTVT.

J is TRBJ2-2 and V is TRBV5-1; TRBD2 aligns across 8 bases. Germline-derived CDR1 and CDR2 are SGHRS and YFSETQ. Trimming took 6 bases from V and 5 from J; bases not matched to a gene: 6. The CDR3 length is 14 residues. Here the CDR3 DNA reads TGCGCCAGCAACATCCCGGGGGGGACCGGGGAGCTGTTTTTT. Protein sequence: CASNIPGGTGELFF.

This chain uses TRBV6-2 or TRBV6-3 with TRBJ2-4, with TRBD1 identical over 8 bases. The CDR3 totals 16 residues. V gave up 6 bases and J gave up 0 bases; unmatched junction bases: 7. The germline V gene encodes CDR1 MNHEY and CDR2 SVGEGT. CDR3 residues: CASRPGTGVAKNIQYF. CDR3 bases: TGTGCCAGCAGGCCCGGGACAGGTGTAGCCAAAAACATTCAGTACTTC.

The chain carries TRBV13 and TRBJ2-3, with 11 bases identical to TRBD2. The V gene end was trimmed by 4 bases and the J gene end by 4 bases; junction bases not matched to a gene: 4. The CDR3 loop spans 15 amino acids. Germline loops: CDR1 PRHDT, CDR2 FYEKMQ (reference sequence). DNA for the CDR3: TGTGCCAGCAGCTATAGCGGGGGGGTCGCAGATACGCAGTATTTT. Its translation is CASSYSGGVADTQYF.